This T cell receptor (beta chain) was captured by sequencing in a study of T-cell reconstitution after alpha-beta-depleted transplantation in children. In this sample, this clonotype turned up many times. Per the germline V gene, CDR1 is SGHTA and CDR2 is FQGNSA. V shed 7 bases and J 0 bases; nucleotides not matched to a gene: 6. This CDR3 is 15 amino acids long. Unique molecular identifiers were used in preparing the TCRbeta library. MiXCR was run by TCRdb on the PCR reads, yielding one entry per CDR3 protein. Among 120,000 or so distinct CDR3 sequences listed, over 9% were seen once. The source material was PBMCs from the stem cell graft donor, sampled from the stem cell graft. The clonotype originates from a human donor who donated a stem cell graft to a child with acute lymphoblastic leukemia. The V gene is TRBV7-2, the J gene TRBJ2-1, with 7 bases fitting TRBD2. The CDR3: CASKMTSRSYNEQFF. The CDR3 nucleotides are TGTGCCAGCAAGATGACTAGCCGCTCCTACAATGAGCAGTTCTTC. The full variable domain, completed using reference TRBV7-2 and TRBJ2-1, is GAGVSQSPSNKVTEKGKDVELRCDPISGHTALYWYRQSLGQGLEFLIYFQGNSAPDKSGLPSDRFSAERTGGSVSTLTIQRTQQEDSAVYLCASKMTSRSYNEQFFGPGTRLTVL.